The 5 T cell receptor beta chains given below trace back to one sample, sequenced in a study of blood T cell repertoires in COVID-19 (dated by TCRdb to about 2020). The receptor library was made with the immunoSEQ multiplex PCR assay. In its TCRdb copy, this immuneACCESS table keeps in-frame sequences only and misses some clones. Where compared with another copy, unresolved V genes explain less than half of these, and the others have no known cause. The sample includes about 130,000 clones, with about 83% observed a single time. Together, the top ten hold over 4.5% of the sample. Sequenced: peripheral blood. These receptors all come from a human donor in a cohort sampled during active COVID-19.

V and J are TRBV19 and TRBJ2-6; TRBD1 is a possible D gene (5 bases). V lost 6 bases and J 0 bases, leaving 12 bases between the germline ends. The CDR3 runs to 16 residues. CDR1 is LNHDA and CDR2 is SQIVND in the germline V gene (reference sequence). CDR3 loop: CASSPGFRSGANVLTF. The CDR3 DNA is TGTGCCAGTAGCCCAGGGTTTCGCTCTGGGGCCAACGTCCTGACTTTC.

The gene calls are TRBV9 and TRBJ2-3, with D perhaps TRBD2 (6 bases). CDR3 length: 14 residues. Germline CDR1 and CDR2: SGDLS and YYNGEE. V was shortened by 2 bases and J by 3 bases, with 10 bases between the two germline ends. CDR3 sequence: CASSVGSGTDTQYF. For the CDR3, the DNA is TGTGCCAGCAGCGTCGGCAGCGGGACAGATACGCAGTATTTT.

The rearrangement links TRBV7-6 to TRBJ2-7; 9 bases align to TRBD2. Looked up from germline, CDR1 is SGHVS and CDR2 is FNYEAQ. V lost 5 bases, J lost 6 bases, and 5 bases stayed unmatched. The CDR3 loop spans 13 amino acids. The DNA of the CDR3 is TGTGCCAGCAGCCTTAGCGGGAGAGGCGAGCAGTACTTC. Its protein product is CASSLSGRGEQYF.

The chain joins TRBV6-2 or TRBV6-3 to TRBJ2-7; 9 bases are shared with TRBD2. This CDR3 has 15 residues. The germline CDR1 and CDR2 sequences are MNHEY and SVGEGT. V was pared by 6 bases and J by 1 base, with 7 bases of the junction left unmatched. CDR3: CASSRAGGSSYEQYF. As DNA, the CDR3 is TGTGCCAGCAGCCGAGCGGGAGGTTCGTCCTACGAGCAGTACTTC.

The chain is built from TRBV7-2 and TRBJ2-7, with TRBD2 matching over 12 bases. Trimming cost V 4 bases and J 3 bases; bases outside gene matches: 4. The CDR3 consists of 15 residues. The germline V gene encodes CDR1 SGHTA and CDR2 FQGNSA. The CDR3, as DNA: TGTGCCAGCAGCTCGGGACTAGCGGGCTACTACGAGCAGTACTTC. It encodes CASSSGLAGYYEQYF. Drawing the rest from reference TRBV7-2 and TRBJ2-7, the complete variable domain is GAGVSQSPSNKVTEKGKDVELRCDPISGHTALYWYRQSLGQGLEFLIYFQGNSAPDKSGLPSDRFSAERTGGSVSTLTIQRTQQEDSAVYLCASSSGLAGYYEQYFGPGTRLTVT.